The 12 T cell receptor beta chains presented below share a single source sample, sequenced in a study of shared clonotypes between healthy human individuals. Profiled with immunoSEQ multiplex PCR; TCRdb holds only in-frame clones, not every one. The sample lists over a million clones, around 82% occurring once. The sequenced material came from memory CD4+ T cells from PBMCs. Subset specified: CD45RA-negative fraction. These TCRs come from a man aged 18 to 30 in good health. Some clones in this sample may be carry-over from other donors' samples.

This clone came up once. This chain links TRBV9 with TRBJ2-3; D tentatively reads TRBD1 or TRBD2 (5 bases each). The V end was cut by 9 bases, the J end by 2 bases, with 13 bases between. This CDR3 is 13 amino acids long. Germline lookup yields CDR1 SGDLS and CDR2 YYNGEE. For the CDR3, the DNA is TGTGCCACGTCCCCCGGGGCCACAGATACGCAGTATTTT. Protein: CATSPGATDTQYF.

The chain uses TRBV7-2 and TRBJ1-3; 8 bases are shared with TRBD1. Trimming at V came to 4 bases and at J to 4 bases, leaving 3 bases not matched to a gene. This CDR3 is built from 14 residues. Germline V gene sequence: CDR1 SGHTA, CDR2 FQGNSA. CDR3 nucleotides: TGTGCCAGCAGCTGGACAGGGTTAGGAAACACCATATATTTT. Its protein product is CASSWTGLGNTIYF.

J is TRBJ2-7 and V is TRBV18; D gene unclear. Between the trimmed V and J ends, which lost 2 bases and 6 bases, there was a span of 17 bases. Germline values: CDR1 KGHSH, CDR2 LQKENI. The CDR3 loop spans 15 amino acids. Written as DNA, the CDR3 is TGTGCCAGCTCACCAGGGTGGGCGCTCTTACCCGAGCAGTACTTC. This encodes CASSPGWALLPEQYF.

The CDR3 is CASSPDRTSGRTGELFF. In DNA, the CDR3 is TGTGCCAGCAGTCCCGACCGGACTAGCGGGAGAACCGGGGAGCTGTTTTTT. V usage is TRBV27 and J usage is TRBJ2-2; 13 nucleotides align to TRBD2. There are 17 residues in the CDR3. V was clipped by 5 bases and J by 5 bases; unmatched bases: 8. Germline assignment: CDR1 MNHEY and CDR2 SMNVEV (reference sequence).

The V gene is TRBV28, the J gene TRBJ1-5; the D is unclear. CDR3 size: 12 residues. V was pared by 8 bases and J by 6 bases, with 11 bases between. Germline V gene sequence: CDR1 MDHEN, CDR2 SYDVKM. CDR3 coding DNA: TGTGCCAGCTTAACGACGGGTCAGCCCCAGCATTTT. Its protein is CASLTTGQPQHF.

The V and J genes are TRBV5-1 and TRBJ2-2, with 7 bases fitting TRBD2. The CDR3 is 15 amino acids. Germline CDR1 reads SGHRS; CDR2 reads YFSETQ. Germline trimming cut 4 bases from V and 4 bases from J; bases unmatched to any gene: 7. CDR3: CASSAGLDFTGELFF. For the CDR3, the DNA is TGCGCCAGCAGCGCCGGACTAGACTTCACCGGGGAGCTGTTTTTT.

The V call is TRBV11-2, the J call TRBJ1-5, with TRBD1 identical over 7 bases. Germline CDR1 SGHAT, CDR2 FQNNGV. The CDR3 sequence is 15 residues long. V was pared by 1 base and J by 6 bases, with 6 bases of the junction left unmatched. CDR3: CASSLGDREGQPQHF. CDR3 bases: TGTGCCAGCAGCTTAGGAGACAGGGAGGGTCAGCCCCAGCATTTT.

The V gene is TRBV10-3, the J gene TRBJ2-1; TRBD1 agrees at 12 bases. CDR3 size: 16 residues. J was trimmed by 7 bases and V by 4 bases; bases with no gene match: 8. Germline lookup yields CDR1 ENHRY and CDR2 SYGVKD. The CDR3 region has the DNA TGTGCCATCAGTGGATCCGGGACAGGGGGCTGGAATGAGCAGTTCTTC. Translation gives CAISGSGTGGWNEQFF.

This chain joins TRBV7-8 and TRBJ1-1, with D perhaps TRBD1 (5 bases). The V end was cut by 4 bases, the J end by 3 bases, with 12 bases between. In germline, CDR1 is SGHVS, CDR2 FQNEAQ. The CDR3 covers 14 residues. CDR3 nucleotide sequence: TGTGCCAGCAGCTCCAAGCGGGGCCACACTGAAGCTTTCTTT. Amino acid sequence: CASSSKRGHTEAFF. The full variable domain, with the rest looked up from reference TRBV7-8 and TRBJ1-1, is GAGVSQSPRYKVAKRGQDVALRCDPISGHVSLFWYQQALGQGPEFLTYFQNEAQLDKSGLPSDRFFAERPEGSVSTLKIQRTQQEDSAVYLCASSSKRGHTEAFFGQGTRLTVV.

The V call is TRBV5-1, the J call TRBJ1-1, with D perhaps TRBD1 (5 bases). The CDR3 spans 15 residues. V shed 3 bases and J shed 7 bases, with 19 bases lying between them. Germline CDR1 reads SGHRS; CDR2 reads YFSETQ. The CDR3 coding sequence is TGCGCCAGCAGCTATGGGACGAGGCTTCTCGGTGAAGCTTTCTTT. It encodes CASSYGTRLLGEAFF. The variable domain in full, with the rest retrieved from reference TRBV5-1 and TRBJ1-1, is KAGVTQTPRYLIKTRGQQVTLSCSPISGHRSVSWYQQTPGQGLQFLFEYFSETQRNKGNFPGRFSGRQFSNSRSEMNVSTLELGDSALYLCASSYGTRLLGEAFFGQGTRLTVV.

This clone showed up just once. CDR3 sequence: CASSIRTGGFEQYF. The CDR3, as DNA: TGTGCCAGCAGCATAAGGACAGGGGGCTTCGAGCAGTACTTC. V usage is TRBV7-2 and J usage is TRBJ2-7, with 11 bases lining up with TRBD1. V lost 5 bases, J lost 6 bases, and 6 bases stayed unmatched. CDR1 and CDR2 from the germline V gene are SGHTA and FQGNSA. The CDR3 runs 14 residues. The complete variable domain, with remaining parts taken from reference TRBV7-2 and TRBJ2-7, reads GAGVSQSPSNKVTEKGKDVELRCDPISGHTALYWYRQSLGQGLEFLIYFQGNSAPDKSGLPSDRFSAERTGGSVSTLTIQRTQQEDSAVYLCASSIRTGGFEQYFGPGTRLTVT.

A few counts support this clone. The CDR3 is CASTRGQGLDIQYF. CDR3 nucleotide sequence: TGTGCCAGCACTCGGGGACAGGGCTTGGACATTCAGTACTTC. V is TRBV7-9 and J is TRBJ2-4; 9 bases fit TRBD1. V was clipped by 7 bases and J by 8 bases; unmatched bases: 9. Germline V gene data show CDR1 as SEHNR and CDR2 as FQNEAQ (reference sequence). The CDR3 has 14 amino acids.